These 9 T cell receptor beta chains share one sample of origin, sequenced in a study of cytomegalovirus exposure and HLA in healthy donors. The study ran its PCR with 60 Vbeta and 13 Jbeta primers. TCRdb's table, derived via immunoSEQ multiplex PCR, lists solely in-frame clones and lacks some. The data hold about 200,000 clones, with around 85% observed a single time. Material: PBMCs. The receptor set was obtained from a girl aged 2 to 9 in good health and CMV-seronegative.

As to this clone: One junction end does not reproduce the germline sequence, and a read error may be involved. The V and J genes are TRBV7-9 and TRBJ1-4; unclear D gene. CDR1 is SEHNR, CDR2 FQNEAQ, per germline (reference sequence). The CDR3 has 12 amino acids. The CDR3: CSSSFDTRSLFF. CDR3 nucleotides: TGTTCCAGCAGCTTTGACACCCGGTCCCTGTTTTTT.

This chain connects TRBV10-3 to TRBJ2-1, with a tentative D call TRBD2 (6 bases). Trimming stripped 4 bases from V and 4 bases from J, with 11 bases between. CDR1 and CDR2 from the germline V gene are ENHRY and SYGVKD. The length of the CDR3 is 14 residues. CDR3 sequence (DNA): TGTGCCATCAGTGTCGGAGGGATATACAATGAGCAGTTCTTC. Translated, it gives CAISVGGIYNEQFF.

This chain links TRBV7-9 with TRBJ2-7; 9 nucleotides match TRBD1. After removal of 3 bases from V and 2 bases from J, the junction contained 5 bases not matched to a gene. The CDR3 length is 15 residues. Germline V gene lookup returns CDR1 SEHNR and CDR2 FQNEAQ (reference sequence). The CDR3 nucleotides are TGTGCCAGCAGCTTTATGACAGGGGGTACCTACGAGCAGTACTTC. Encoded protein: CASSFMTGGTYEQYF.

This chain connects TRBV25-1 to TRBJ1-2, with no clear D. The CDR3 totals 12 residues. The V gene lost 3 bases and the J gene lost 8 bases, with 10 bases spanning the gap. Germline V lookup: CDR1 MGHDK, CDR2 SYGVNS. The CDR3 sequence is CASSEAGKGYTF. The CDR3 region has the DNA TGTGCCAGCAGTGAGGCGGGGAAGGGCTACACCTTC.

The V gene is TRBV19, the J gene TRBJ1-2; unclear D gene. This CDR3 is built from 12 residues. Per the germline V gene, CDR1 is LNHDA and CDR2 is SQIVND (reference sequence). The V gene lost 7 bases and the J gene lost 8 bases, with 14 bases spanning the gap. The CDR3 nucleotides read TGTGCCAGTACCCCCAGAGGGTACGGCTACACCTTC. It codes for CASTPRGYGYTF.

The chain has TRBV4-1 and TRBJ2-3; D not certain. Looked up from germline, CDR1 is MGHRA and CDR2 is YSYEKL. Trimming left V 0 bases short and J 5 bases short, with 6 bases between. CDR3 length: 13 amino acids. Here the CDR3 reads CASSQEQIDTQYF. Here the CDR3 DNA reads TGCGCCAGCAGCCAAGAACAGATAGATACGCAGTATTTT.

This rearrangement joins TRBV7-6 to TRBJ2-5, with D perhaps TRBD1 (6 bases). The CDR3 contains 15 residues. Germline V gives CDR1 SGHVS, CDR2 FNYEAQ. Trimming took 5 bases from V and 2 from J, leaving 15 bases between them. DNA for the CDR3: TGTGCCAGCAGCCTATGGACAGACTGGCAAGAGACCCAGTACTTC. This gives the protein CASSLWTDWQETQYF.

The chain recombines TRBV11-2 with TRBJ1-3; no clear D gene. The germline CDR1 and CDR2 sequences are SGHAT and FQNNGV. The V end was cut by 5 bases, the J end by 2 bases, with 13 bases between. This CDR3 contains 15 residues. The CDR3 loop is CASSVTGSAGNTIYF. CDR3 coding DNA: TGTGCCAGCAGCGTGACCGGTAGCGCTGGAAACACCATATATTTT.

The J gene is TRBJ1-2, the V gene TRBV9, with a tentative D call TRBD1 (6 bases). Germline V gene sequence: CDR1 SGDLS, CDR2 YYNGEE. V lost 0 bases, J lost 4 bases, and 13 bases lay in between. The CDR3 is made up of 15 amino acids. CDR3 sequence reads: CASSVDGGRSYGYTF. CDR3 sequence (DNA): TGTGCCAGCAGCGTAGATGGGGGCAGGAGCTATGGCTACACCTTC.